A single sample is the source of the 26 T cell receptor beta chains below, sequenced in a study of blood T cell repertoires in COVID-19. Measured with immunoSEQ multiplex PCR; TCRdb has only the in-frame clones, and not every one. The sample shows 60,000 to 80,000 clones, approximately 88% of them seen only once. Material: peripheral blood. Receptor source: a man aged 50-60 years with active COVID-19.

This clone was recorded only once. The CDR3 region is CASRRGGEPGVETQYF. CDR3 bases: TGTGCCAGCAGACGGGGTGGGGAGCCTGGGGTAGAGACCCAGTACTTC. V and J are TRBV6-6 and TRBJ2-5, with D possibly being TRBD2 (5 bases). This CDR3 has 16 amino acids. Germline lookup yields CDR1 MNHNY and CDR2 SVGAGI (reference sequence). Trimming cost V 6 bases and J 4 bases, with 21 bases left between them.

This clone came up once. The V and J genes are TRBV20-1 and TRBJ2-3; TRBD2 matches 8 bases. The CDR3 runs 15 residues. Germline V gives CDR1 DFQATT, CDR2 SNEGSKA (reference sequence). V lost 3 bases to trimming and J lost 2 bases; unmatched junction nucleotides: 7. The CDR3 coding sequence is TGCAGTGCTAGTGTGCCTAGCGGGCTCACAGATACGCAGTATTTT. Its protein product is CSASVPSGLTDTQYF.

This rearrangement joins TRBV4-1 to TRBJ1-1; D might be TRBD1 (5 bases). CDR1 is MGHRA, CDR2 YSYEKL, per germline. The V gene lost 4 bases and the J gene lost 6 bases, with 15 bases spanning the gap. This CDR3 is 14 amino acids long. The CDR3 DNA is TGCGCCAGCAGCCGAGGGTCGGGGGACGCTGAAGCTTTCTTT. Its protein product is CASSRGSGDAEAFF.

The sample holds many counts of this clone. The CDR3 loop is CASRPGSYNEQFF. CDR3 nucleotide sequence: TGTGCCAGCAGACCGGGCTCCTACAATGAGCAGTTCTTC. This chain uses TRBV12-3 or TRBV12-4 with TRBJ2-1, with D hard to call. V gave up 6 bases and J gave up 0 bases, with 6 bases separating them. The CDR3 has 13 residues.

The J gene is TRBJ1-1, the V gene TRBV4-1, with D perhaps matching TRBD1 (5 bases). The germline V gene has CDR1 MGHRA and CDR2 YSYEKL. V dropped 2 bases and J dropped 6 bases, with 16 bases sitting between them. The CDR3 spans 15 residues. The CDR3 loop reads CASSQRAGRRAEAFF. DNA of the CDR3: TGCGCCAGCAGCCAACGGGCAGGGAGGCGAGCTGAAGCTTTCTTT.

V and J are TRBV6-2 or TRBV6-3 and TRBJ2-6, with D possibly matching TRBD1 (5 bases). Trimming took 4 bases from V and 5 from J, leaving 12 bases between them. The CDR3 totals 15 residues. Germline V gene data show CDR1 as MNHEY and CDR2 as SVGEGT. The CDR3 nucleotides are TGTGCCAGCAGTTCCGGTGGGGCATGGGCCAACGTCCTGACTTTC. This sequence encodes CASSSGGAWANVLTF.

The chain combines TRBV4-1 with TRBJ2-7, with D maybe TRBD2 (6 bases). The CDR3 length is 13 residues. V dropped 4 bases and J dropped 6 bases, with 13 bases sitting between them. Germline CDR1 and CDR2: MGHRA and YSYEKL. The CDR3 reads CASSRLVGGEQYF. The CDR3 bases are TGCGCCAGCAGCCGCCTGGTGGGGGGCGAGCAGTACTTC.

The chain links TRBV5-5 to TRBJ1-1, with D tentatively TRBD1 (6 bases). The length of the CDR3 is 11 residues. Germline CDR1 reads SGHKS; CDR2 reads YYEKEE (reference sequence). Between the trimmed V and J ends, which lost 7 bases and 5 bases, there was a span of 9 bases. Here the CDR3 reads CASHTGTEAFF. CDR3 coding DNA: TGTGCCAGCCACACAGGGACTGAAGCTTTCTTT.

J is TRBJ2-2 and V is TRBV19, with D tentatively TRBD2 (6 bases). CDR1 LNHDA and CDR2 SQIVND come from the germline V gene (reference sequence). The CDR3 covers 12 residues. V shed 6 bases and J shed 4 bases, with 6 bases lying between them. CDR3 DNA: TGTGCCAGTAGGGGGGGCACCGGGGAGCTGTTTTTT. As protein: CASRGGTGELFF.

This clone was counted a single time. The gene calls are TRBV6-5 and TRBJ2-3; 8 bases align to TRBD1. CDR3 length equals 15 residues. V lost 4 bases and J lost 6; bases outside the gene matches: 9. In germline, CDR1 is MNHEY, CDR2 SVGAGI. Here the CDR3 reads CASSSRQGASDTQYF. The CDR3 DNA follows: TGTGCCAGCAGTTCCAGGCAGGGGGCTAGTGATACGCAGTATTTT.

The chain is built from TRBV19 and TRBJ1-1; TRBD1 agrees at 7 bases. With 8 bases clipped from V and 7 bases from J, the junction kept 7 bases outside the gene matches. The CDR3 loop spans 12 amino acids. Germline V lookup: CDR1 LNHDA, CDR2 SQIVND (reference sequence). As DNA, the CDR3 is TGTGCCAGTGGCCACAGGACAGGTGAAGCTTTCTTT. Translated: CASGHRTGEAFF.

The chain joins TRBV2 to TRBJ2-7; D ambiguous. The V gene's germline CDR1 is SNHLY and CDR2 FYNNEI. The V end lost 0 bases, the J end lost 5 bases, and 8 bases lay between the germline ends. The CDR3 is 13 residues long. CDR3 sequence (DNA): TGTGCCAGCAGTGAAGCGCTACGGGACGAGCAGTACTTC. Translation gives CASSEALRDEQYF.

The chain combines TRBV9 with TRBJ2-7; 7 positions agree with TRBD1. V shed 3 bases, J shed 3 bases, and the junction held 9 bases outside the gene matches. CDR3 size: 15 residues. CDR1 is SGDLS and CDR2 is YYNGEE in the germline V gene. This CDR3 is CASSARQGRIYEQYF. CDR3 in DNA: TGTGCCAGCAGCGCCCGACAGGGTAGAATCTACGAGCAGTACTTC. Based on the CDR3 plus reference TRBV9 and TRBJ2-7, the full variable domain is DSGVTQTPKHLITATGQRVTLRCSPRSGDLSVYWYQQSLDQGLQFLIQYYNGEERAKGNILERFSAQQFPDLHSELNLSSLELGDSALYFCASSARQGRIYEQYFGPGTRLTVT.

The chain couples TRBV7-8 to TRBJ1-3, with TRBD1 identical over 7 bases. CDR1 is SGHVS, CDR2 FQNEAQ, per germline. The CDR3 loop spans 17 amino acids. Losses at the gene ends were 3 bases for V and 2 bases for J; bases not matched to a gene: 10. The CDR3 here is CASSFAPEGATGNTIYF. CDR3 DNA: TGTGCCAGCAGCTTCGCTCCGGAGGGGGCCACTGGAAACACCATATATTTT.

The chain couples TRBV9 to TRBJ2-2; 11 bases map to TRBD2. The CDR3 loop spans 18 amino acids. V was pared by 4 bases and J by 4 bases, with 12 bases of the junction left unmatched. Germline CDR1 and CDR2: SGDLS and YYNGEE. The CDR3 DNA follows: TGTGCCAGCAGCCCCCGGGTAGCGGGGGGGCGGTTCACCGGGGAGCTGTTTTTT. Translated: CASSPRVAGGRFTGELFF.

The V call is TRBV2, the J call TRBJ2-1; weak D call: TRBD2 (6 bases). The CDR3 length is 15 residues. Deletions cut 6 bases from V and 1 base from J, with 13 bases between. Germline V gives CDR1 SNHLY, CDR2 FYNNEI. The CDR3 region has the DNA TGTGCCAGCAGGGGGGGTTACGAGTCCTACAATGAGCAGTTCTTC. Translating it yields CASRGGYESYNEQFF.

The genes are TRBV13 and TRBJ2-2, with D possibly matching TRBD2 (6 bases). CDR3 length equals 16 residues. The germline V and J ends were trimmed by 4 bases and 0 bases, with 12 bases remaining between them. Germline lookup yields CDR1 PRHDT and CDR2 FYEKMQ (reference sequence). CDR3 nucleotide sequence: TGTGCCAGCAGCTATGGGGCGGGAACGAACACCGGGGAGCTGTTTTTT. Translated, it gives CASSYGAGTNTGELFF.

In its sample, this clone was seen a few times. The chain is built from TRBV2 and TRBJ1-6; 7 positions match TRBD1. V lost 11 bases, J lost 5 bases, and 12 bases stayed unmatched. This CDR3 is built from 15 residues. Per the germline V gene, CDR1 is SNHLY and CDR2 is FYNNEI. The CDR3 spells CALDRDGADNSPLHF. CDR3 DNA sequence: TGTGCCCTCGACAGGGACGGTGCGGATAATTCACCCCTCCACTTT.

This clone was counted between two and nine times. The chain combines TRBV6-6 with TRBJ1-5, with a tentative D call TRBD1 (6 bases). The CDR3 is made up of 12 amino acids. Per the germline V gene, CDR1 is MNHNY and CDR2 is SVGAGI (reference sequence). Trimming removed 8 bases at V and 5 bases at J, with 10 bases between. The CDR3 DNA reads TGTGCCAGCGGTCCAGGGGATCAGCCCCAGCATTTT. Protein: CASGPGDQPQHF.

This clone was observed a handful of times. V usage is TRBV7-2 and J usage is TRBJ2-1, with D perhaps TRBD1 (6 bases). Trimming cost V 4 bases and J 10 bases, with 11 bases left between them. The length of the CDR3 is 12 residues. Looked up from germline, CDR1 is SGHTA and CDR2 is FQGNSA. For the CDR3, the DNA is TGTGCCAGCAGCTCGGACAGTAGAGAGCAGTTCTTC. This codes for CASSSDSREQFF. The full variable domain, rest sourced from reference TRBV7-2 and TRBJ2-1, is GAGVSQSPSNKVTEKGKDVELRCDPISGHTALYWYRQSLGQGLEFLIYFQGNSAPDKSGLPSDRFSAERTGGSVSTLTIQRTQQEDSAVYLCASSSDSREQFFGPGTRLTVL.

CDR3 amino acids: CASIVQGARQPQHF. DNA for the CDR3: TGTGCCAGCATAGTACAGGGGGCTCGTCAGCCCCAGCATTTT. The chain combines TRBV6-5 with TRBJ1-5, with 9 bases matching TRBD1. V was clipped by 7 bases and J by 6 bases; unmatched bases: 7. From germline, CDR1 is MNHEY and CDR2 SVGAGI. This CDR3 contains 14 residues.

CDR3 sequence: CASSFPSGGYQETQYF. In nucleotides, the CDR3 is TGTGCCAGCAGTTTCCCCAGCGGGGGGTACCAAGAGACCCAGTACTTC. The rearrangement uses TRBV28 and TRBJ2-5; 9 bases align to TRBD2. V gave up 3 bases and J gave up 0 bases; unmatched junction bases: 5. Germline values: CDR1 MDHEN, CDR2 SYDVKM. CDR3 length equals 16 residues.

J is TRBJ2-3 and V is TRBV7-2; possibly TRBD2 for D (7 bases). This CDR3 is 16 amino acids long. V gave up 6 bases and J gave up 4 bases, with 20 bases separating them. Germline lookup yields CDR1 SGHTA and CDR2 FQGNSA. This chain's CDR3 is CASRTSGGRGPDTQYF. The CDR3 DNA follows: TGTGCCAGCAGAACGTCGGGGGGCCGGGGGCCAGATACGCAGTATTTT.

This clone has just one count. This sequence joins TRBV4-1 and TRBJ2-3; D not certain. The germline V and J ends were trimmed by 0 bases and 2 bases, with 15 bases remaining between them. The CDR3 has 17 amino acids. The germline V gene has CDR1 MGHRA and CDR2 YSYEKL. The CDR3 DNA follows: TGCGCCAGCAGCCAAGATTACGCGGAGAAGTACACAGATACGCAGTATTTT. It encodes CASSQDYAEKYTDTQYF.

The chain carries TRBV5-4 and TRBJ2-7, with 8 nucleotides matching TRBD2. The germline V gene has CDR1 SGHNT and CDR2 YYREEE (reference sequence). V was clipped by 1 base and J by 7 bases; unmatched bases: 10. The CDR3 sequence is 15 residues long. The CDR3 region is CASSLRGSGAEEQYF. CDR3 in DNA: TGTGCCAGCAGCTTGCGTGGTAGCGGGGCCGAAGAGCAGTACTTC.

The CDR3 protein is CASSLSSYNEQFF. DNA for the CDR3: TGTGCCAGCAGTCTGAGCTCCTACAATGAGCAGTTCTTC. This chain connects TRBV27 to TRBJ2-1; the D is unclear. Germline CDR1 is MNHEY and CDR2 is SMNVEV (reference sequence). There are 13 residues in the CDR3. Trimming took 5 bases from V and 0 from J, leaving 5 bases between them.